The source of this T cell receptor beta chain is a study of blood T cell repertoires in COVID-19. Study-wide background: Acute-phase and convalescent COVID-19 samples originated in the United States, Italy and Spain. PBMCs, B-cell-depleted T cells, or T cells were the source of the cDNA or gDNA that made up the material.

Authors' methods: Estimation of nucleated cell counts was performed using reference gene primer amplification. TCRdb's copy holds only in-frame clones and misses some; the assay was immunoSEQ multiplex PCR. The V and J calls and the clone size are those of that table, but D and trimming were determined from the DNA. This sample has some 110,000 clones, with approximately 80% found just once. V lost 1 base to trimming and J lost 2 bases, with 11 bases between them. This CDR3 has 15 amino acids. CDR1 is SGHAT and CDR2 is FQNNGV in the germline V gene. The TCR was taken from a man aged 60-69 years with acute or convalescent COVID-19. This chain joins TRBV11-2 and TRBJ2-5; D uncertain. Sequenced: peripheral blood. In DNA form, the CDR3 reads TGTGCCAGCAGCTTAGCAGCGTCGGCTCAAGAGACCCAGTACTTC. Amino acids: CASSLAASAQETQYF. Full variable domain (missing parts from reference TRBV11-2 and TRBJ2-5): EAGVAQSPRYKIIEKRQSVAFWCNPISGHATLYWYQQILGQGPKLLIQFQNNGVVDDSQLPKDRFSAERLKGVDSTLKIQPAKLEDSAVYLCASSLAASAQETQYFGPGTRLLVL.